This T cell receptor beta chain emerged from a study of cytomegalovirus exposure and HLA in healthy donors. Regarding the study as a whole: Altogether, 150 to 200 TCR beta chains were recorded as cytomegalovirus-associated.

The germline CDR1 and CDR2 sequences are LNHNV and YYDKDF (reference sequence). This CDR3 has 14 residues. Between the trimmed V and J ends, which lost 3 bases and 2 bases, there was a span of 10 bases. Notes on this clone: Its target is not known.

The primer mix had 60 Vbeta and 13 Jbeta primers. Data came from immunoSEQ multiplex PCR; TCRdb stores just in-frame clones and leaves some out. The sample holds about 150,000 clones, roughly 80% seen once. The clonotype originates from a male donor in good health and CMV-seronegative. This chain connects TRBV15 to TRBJ2-5, with D maybe TRBD1 (6 bases). The specimen sequenced was PBMCs. CDR3 residues: CATSRGTPQETQYF. The CDR3 region has the DNA TGTGCCACCAGCAGGGGGACACCTCAAGAGACCCAGTACTTC.